The rows below give T cell receptor beta chains drawn from one sample of a study of T-cell reconstitution after alpha-beta-depleted transplantation in children. TCRdb fed the PCR reads into MiXCR, producing one record per CDR3 protein. Of approximately 350,000 distinct CDR3 sequences detected, roughly 16% appear once; the ten largest clones hold roughly 40%. This material consisted of PBMCs, mostly from graft donor cells, taken 360 days after TCRalphabeta/CD19-depleted stem cell transplant. The receptors here all came from a male patient between 2 and 10 years old who had a stem cell transplant for acute lymphoblastic leukemia, so the T cells may come from the graft donor. The CDR3 runs from the conserved cysteine through the conserved F or W. D genes are given only for firm matches. Clone size, where shown, is once, few, many, or a class for clones that have expanded.

TRBJ2-3	.	few	TRBV19	TGTGCCAGTATACCGCGGGGCAGCACAGATACGCAGTATTTT	CASIPRGSTDTQYF
TRBJ2-3	.	many	TRBV5-1	TGTGCCAGCAGTTTAGACAGGACAGATACGCAGTATTTT	CASSLDRTDTQYF
TRBJ2-1	.	few	TRBV6-2/TRBV6-3	TGTGCCAGCAGTCGGACGGGTTGGTACAATGAGCAGTTCTTC	CASSRTGWYNEQFF
TRBJ2-7	.	.	TRBV7-2	TGTGCCAGCAGCTTAGAGGGACGCGGTCTTAGCGGGCAGTACTTC	CASSLEGRGLSGQYF
TRBJ2-1	TRBD2	.	TRBV3-1	TGTGCCAGCAGCCAAGGGCACAGCGGGGCGTCCTACAATGAGCAGTTCTTC	CASSQGHSGASYNEQFF
TRBJ1-1	.	few	TRBV30	TGTGCCTGGAGGGAGGGGCGGAACACTGAAGCTTTCTTT	CAWREGRNTEAFF
TRBJ2-1	TRBD2	.	TRBV9	TGTGCCAGCAGCCCGCCCGGACTAGTTATTGAGCAGTTCTTC	CASSPPGLVIEQFF
TRBJ2-7	TRBD2	.	TRBV5-6	TGTGCCAGCAGCTTGCCTAGCGGCTCCTACGAGCAGTACTTC	CASSLPSGSYEQYF
TRBJ2-6	.	.	TRBV27	TGTGCCAGACCCCCGGGGGGCGACACTGGGGCCAACGTCCTGACTTTC	CARPPGGDTGANVLTF
TRBJ1-6	.	few	TRBV6-2/TRBV6-3	TGTGCCAGCAACCGAGGTGGAGGCGGAAATTCACCCCTCCACTTT	CASNRGGGGNSPLHF
TRBJ2-7	.	many	TRBV7-6	TGTGCCAGCAGCAAAGCGGGACACCACTCCTCCTACGAGCAGTACTTC	CASSKAGHHSSYEQYF
TRBJ2-3	.	many	TRBV10-3	TGTGCCTCTCAGGCCGGACCGAATACGCAGTATTTT	CASQAGPNTQYF
TRBJ2-7	TRBD2	once	TRBV27	TGTGCCAGCAGTTTCACTAGCGGGACCATATACGAGCAGTACTTC	CASSFTSGTIYEQYF
TRBJ2-7	TRBD2	few	TRBV4-3	TGCGCCAGCAGCCAAGGAAATCTAGCGGGCCACGAGCAGTACTTC	CASSQGNLAGHEQYF
TRBJ2-7	TRBD1	many	TRBV29-1	TGCAGCGTTGAGGTGCGACAGGGGGCCTACGAGCAGTACTTC	CSVEVRQGAYEQYF
TRBJ2-7	.	.	TRBV5-6	TGTGCCAGCAGCTTGAATCACTACGAGCAGTACTTC	CASSLNHYEQYF
TRBJ2-3	TRBD1	many	TRBV9	TGTGCCAGCAGCGTAGGGCGGACAGGGGGCACAGATACGCAGTATTTT	CASSVGRTGGTDTQYF
TRBJ2-1	TRBD2	.	TRBV20-1	TGCTGTGCTAGAGATTGGTTAGCGGGAGGGCCTAATGAGCAGTTCTTC	CCARDWLAGGPNEQFF
TRBJ1-5	.	.	TRBV20-1	TGCAGTGCAACAGAGACTAGCAATCAGCCCCAGCATTTT	CSATETSNQPQHF
TRBJ2-7	.	few	TRBV7-2	TGTGCCAGCAGCTTAGTGGGCCAAGATCACTACGAGCAGTACTTC	CASSLVGQDHYEQYF
TRBJ2-1	TRBD2	.	TRBV11-2	TGTGCCAGCAGCTTTCCGGGACTAGCGGTTCGATTGGGCTTC	CASSFPGLAVRLGF
TRBJ1-1	TRBD1	.	TRBV27	TGTGCCAGCCACCTGACAGGGGCGAACACTGAAGCTTTCTTT	CASHLTGANTEAFF
TRBJ2-7	.	.	TRBV25-1	TGTGCCAGCAGTGAAGGAAATAGCGACGACGAGCAGTACTTC	CASSEGNSDDEQYF
TRBJ2-1	.	.	TRBV4-3	TGCGCCAGCAGCCAAGATCGAAGACATACCTACAATGAGCAGTTCTTC	CASSQDRRHTYNEQFF
TRBJ1-1	TRBD1	few	TRBV28	TGTGCCAGCAGCGCCTTGACAGGGAGCGACACTGAAGCTTTCTTT	CASSALTGSDTEAFF
TRBJ2-3	TRBD2	.	TRBV10-3	TGTGCCATCAGCCGCCAGCGGGAGTCCGCAGATACGCAGTATTTT	CAISRQRESADTQYF
TRBJ2-1	.	.	TRBV27	TGTGCCAGCAGTCCGCTAGCAAGCGGAGGTAGCTCCTACAATGAGCAGTTCTTC	CASSPLASGGSSYNEQFF
TRBJ2-5	.	.	TRBV12-5	TGTGCTAGTGGTTTGGGACAGACGGGCAAGGGAGAGACCCAGTACTTC	CASGLGQTGKGETQYF
TRBJ2-5	.	few	TRBV6-5	TGTGCCAGCAGTTTTGTTGGGGGAGAGACCCAGTACTTC	CASSFVGGETQYF
TRBJ1-5	.	.	TRBV7-8	TGTGCCAGCAGCTTAGAACAAGGAAGTCATCAGCCCCAGCATTTT	CASSLEQGSHQPQHF
TRBJ2-7	TRBD1	.	TRBV11-1	TGTGCCAGCAGCTCGATCCCGGGACAGCTTGACGAGCAGTACTTC	CASSSIPGQLDEQYF
TRBJ2-1	TRBD2	.	TRBV29-1	TGCAGCGTTGAAGGGACTAGATTCCACAATGAGCAGTTCTTC	CSVEGTRFHNEQFF
TRBJ2-7	TRBD2	many	TRBV4-2	TGTGCCAGCAGCCAAGAGCAGTCTAGCGGGAACTACGAGCAGTACTTC	CASSQEQSSGNYEQYF
TRBJ2-1	TRBD2	.	TRBV6-5	TGTGCCAGCAGTTACTCGATCCTAGCGGGGTACAATGAGCAGTTCTTC	CASSYSILAGYNEQFF